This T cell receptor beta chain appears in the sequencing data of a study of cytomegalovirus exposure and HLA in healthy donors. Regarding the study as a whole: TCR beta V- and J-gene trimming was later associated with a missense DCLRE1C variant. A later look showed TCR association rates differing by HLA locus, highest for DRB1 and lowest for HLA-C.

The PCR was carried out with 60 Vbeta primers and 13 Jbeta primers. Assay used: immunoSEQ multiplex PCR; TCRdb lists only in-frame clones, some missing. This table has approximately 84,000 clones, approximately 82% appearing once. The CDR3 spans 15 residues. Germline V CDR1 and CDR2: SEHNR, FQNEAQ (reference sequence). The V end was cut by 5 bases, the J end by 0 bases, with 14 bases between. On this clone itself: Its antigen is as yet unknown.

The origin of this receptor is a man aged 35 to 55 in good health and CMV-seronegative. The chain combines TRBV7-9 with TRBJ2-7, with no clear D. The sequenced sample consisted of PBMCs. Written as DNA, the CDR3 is TGTGCCAGCAGCCTAGGCGACTCAACCTCCTACGAGCAGTACTTC. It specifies CASSLGDSTSYEQYF.